Each of the 32 T cell receptor beta chains below was sequenced from the same sample in a study of CD8 T cells in ankylosing spondylitis. In TCRdb, the 5' RACE reads were re-called with MiXCR into one record per CDR3 protein. This table holds 15,000 to 20,000 distinct CDR3 sequences, 8.2% found once. Sequenced material: blood. The receptors here all came from a male donor with ankylosing spondylitis or in good health (not recorded which).

Comment on this clonotype: One junction end disagrees with the germline gene, perhaps due to a read error. V gene TRBV7-7 combines with J gene TRBJ2-5, with a weak D call TRBD2 (6 bases). CDR3 length: 16 residues. Germline V CDR1 and CDR2: SSHAT, FNYEAQ (reference sequence). Here the CDR3 reads CASSPGQGGSQETQYF. CDR3 nucleotide sequence: TGTGCTAGCAGCCCGGGGCAGGGAGGCTCACAAGAGACCCAGTACTTC.

In this sample, this clonotype turned up a few times. The V and J genes are TRBV27 and TRBJ2-5; 9 nucleotides agree with TRBD1. Unmatched junction bases numbered 13, after V lost 6 bases and J lost 5 bases. Germline V CDR1 and CDR2: MNHEY, SMNVEV (reference sequence). This CDR3 is built from 16 residues. The CDR3: CASSGAPGQGSETQYF. CDR3 DNA: TGTGCCAGCAGCGGCGCCCCGGGACAGGGATCGGAGACCCAGTACTTC.

In this sample, this clonotype turned up many times. The chain combines TRBV2 with TRBJ2-1; TRBD2 aligns across 14 bases. V shed 8 bases and J 9 bases; nucleotides not matched to a gene: 6. The CDR3 sequence is 14 residues long. Germline lookup yields CDR1 SNHLY and CDR2 FYNNEI. The CDR3: CASAGLAGVGEQFF. The CDR3, as DNA: TGTGCCAGCGCGGGACTAGCGGGAGTCGGTGAGCAGTTCTTC.

There are many counts of this clonotype. The chain carries TRBV5-1 and TRBJ2-5; a weak D match, TRBD1 (6 bases). Trimming pared 3 bases from V and 2 bases from J, leaving 14 bases between. Looked up from germline, CDR1 is SGHRS and CDR2 is YFSETQ. CDR3 length: 15 amino acids. The CDR3 loop is CASSSGQRFQETQYF. CDR3 coding DNA: TGCGCCAGCAGCTCAGGACAGAGGTTTCAAGAGACCCAGTACTTC.

This clonotype was counted between two and nine times. The rearrangement links TRBV12-3 or TRBV12-4 to TRBJ2-3; D is uncertain. The V and J ends lost 3 bases and 2 bases respectively, with 6 bases between them. The CDR3 has 13 amino acids. CDR3 bases: TGTGCCAGCAGTTTTAGGTCCACAGATACGCAGTATTTT. Translated: CASSFRSTDTQYF.

This clonotype was detected many times. V usage is TRBV3-1 and J usage is TRBJ2-7; D possibly uses TRBD1 or TRBD2 (5 bases each). The CDR3 totals 12 residues. V lost 0 bases and J 9 bases, leaving 9 bases between the germline ends. Germline lookup yields CDR1 LGHDT and CDR2 YNNKEL (reference sequence). As DNA, the CDR3 is TGTGCCAGCAGCCAAGACCGGGGCAGGCAGTACGTC. Translation gives CASSQDRGRQYV.

This clonotype appeared many times. The chain uses TRBV12-3 or TRBV12-4 and TRBJ2-1; 12 bases agree with TRBD2. V lost 4 bases to trimming and J lost 8 bases; unmatched junction nucleotides: 9. This CDR3 comprises 16 residues. Here the CDR3 reads CASSSPGLAGKDEQFF. CDR3 DNA sequence: TGTGCCAGCAGTTCACCGGGACTAGCGGGTAAGGATGAGCAGTTCTTC.

This clonotype was found many times. The rearrangement uses TRBV12-3 or TRBV12-4 and TRBJ1-5; D not certain. Trimming removed 3 bases at V and 0 bases at J, with 3 bases between. This CDR3 region has 13 residues. The CDR3: CASSLNSNQPQHF. The DNA of the CDR3 is TGTGCCAGCAGTTTGAATAGCAATCAGCCCCAGCATTTT.

V and J are TRBV7-3 and TRBJ2-5, with 7 bases aligning to TRBD2. Germline CDR1 and CDR2: SGHTA and FQGTGA. V lost 4 bases, J lost 1 base, and 6 bases stayed unmatched. This CDR3 region has 15 residues. The CDR3 bases are TGTGCCAGCAGCTCGGGGGGACTCCCCCAAGAGACCCAGTACTTC. Its translation: CASSSGGLPQETQYF.

The rearrangement joins TRBV7-2 to TRBJ2-2; 7 bases match TRBD2. The length of the CDR3 is 15 residues. V shed 5 bases and J 5 bases; nucleotides not matched to a gene: 8. The germline V gene encodes CDR1 SGHTA and CDR2 FQGNSA. The CDR3 spells CASSPGGLATGELFF. CDR3 nucleotides: TGTGCCAGCAGCCCCGGGGGGTTAGCGACCGGGGAGCTGTTTTTT.

This clonotype appeared a single time. The chain recombines TRBV29-1 with TRBJ2-1; TRBD2 matches at 11 bases. The germline CDR1 and CDR2 sequences are SQVTM and ANQGSEA. The CDR3 covers 15 residues. V dropped 3 bases and J dropped 10; count of bases not matched to a gene: 11. The CDR3 DNA is TGCAGCGTTGAGGATAGCGGGAGGGCCTTCTCCGAGCAGTTCTTC. Translating it yields CSVEDSGRAFSEQFF.

The CDR3 coding sequence is TGCGCCAGCAGCTGGAGGTGGACGGGAGAATCTAGTTGGTATTTT. It yields the protein CASSWRWTGESSWYF. This sequence joins TRBV5-1 and TRBJ2-3; possibly TRBD2 for D (6 bases). Germline-derived CDR1 and CDR2 are SGHRS and YFSETQ. The length of the CDR3 is 15 residues. V was trimmed by 3 bases and J by 14 bases, leaving 25 bases between them.

This chain links TRBV20-1 with TRBJ2-3; 8 positions agree with TRBD2. This CDR3 has 15 residues. Germline CDR1 DFQATT, CDR2 SNEGSKA (reference sequence). Trimming at V came to 6 bases and at J to 2 bases, leaving 10 bases not matched to a gene. The CDR3 DNA sequence: TGCAGTGCCCCGGGGGGGCGGGGGGACACAGATACGCAGTATTTT. This encodes CSAPGGRGDTDTQYF.

This clonotype has ten or more counts. This chain joins TRBV7-6 and TRBJ2-1; D gene ambiguous. The CDR3 extends over 12 amino acids. The V end lost 5 bases, the J end lost 6 bases, and 8 bases lay between the germline ends. Germline V gives CDR1 SGHVS, CDR2 FNYEAQ. The CDR3 DNA follows: TGTGCCAGCAGCCGCTTACCCAATGAGCAGTTCTTC. Encoded protein: CASSRLPNEQFF. Filled out from reference TRBV7-6 and TRBJ2-1, the complete variable domain reads GAGVSQSPRYKVTKRGQDVALRCDPISGHVSLYWYRQALGQGPEFLTYFNYEAQQDKSGLPNDRFSAERPEGSISTLTIQRTEQRDSAMYRCASSRLPNEQFFGPGTRLTVL.

This clonotype was seen a handful of times. J is TRBJ1-1 and V is TRBV12-3 or TRBV12-4; D remains ambiguous. The CDR3 totals 12 residues. The CDR3 coding sequence is TGTGCAACGTCGGAGCAACGCACTGAAGCTTTCTTT. Protein: CATSEQRTEAFF.

This clonotype came up many times. This rearrangement joins TRBV12-3 or TRBV12-4 to TRBJ2-5; the D gene is possibly TRBD1 (6 bases). The CDR3 spans 12 residues. The germline V and J ends were trimmed by 5 bases and 5 bases, with 9 bases remaining between them. CDR3 sequence reads: CASSRTAETQYF. The CDR3 coding sequence is TGTGCCAGCAGTCGGACAGCGGAGACCCAGTACTTC.

This clonotype has more than one count but fewer than ten. V usage is TRBV7-3 and J usage is TRBJ2-6, with D unclear. CDR3 length: 13 amino acids. Trimming removed 5 bases at V and 5 bases at J, with 7 bases between. Per germline, CDR1 SGHTA and CDR2 FQGTGA. The DNA for the CDR3 is TGTGCCAGCAGCCCCCGCTGGGCCAACGTCCTGACTTTC. It codes for CASSPRWANVLTF.

This clonotype was seen a single time. The chain carries TRBV7-6 and TRBJ1-4; unclear D gene. This CDR3 is 14 amino acids long. CDR1 is SGHVS, CDR2 FNYEAQ, per germline. Trimming took 10 bases from V and 2 from J, leaving 14 bases between them. CDR3 in amino acids: CATSSGVTNEKLFF. The CDR3 nucleotides are TGTGCCACATCGTCCGGGGTTACTAATGAAAAACTGTTTTTT.

V is TRBV28 and J is TRBJ2-3; TRBD2 matches at 9 bases. CDR3 length: 15 residues. J gave up 2 bases and V 5 bases, and 5 bases lay outside the gene matches. Germline values: CDR1 MDHEN, CDR2 SYDVKM. CDR3 sequence: CASSPGLANTDTQYF. CDR3 coding DNA: TGTGCCAGCAGTCCGGGACTAGCAAACACAGATACGCAGTATTTT.

This chain uses TRBV9 with TRBJ2-1; D not certain. This CDR3 has 14 residues. V dropped 4 bases and J dropped 6 bases, with 14 bases sitting between them. Germline values: CDR1 SGDLS, CDR2 YYNGEE. The chain's CDR3 is CASSPRTQPNEQFF. The CDR3 nucleotides are TGTGCCAGCAGCCCTCGGACCCAACCCAATGAGCAGTTCTTC.

About this clonotype itself: At one boundary the junction diverges from the germline segment, which might be a read error. The CDR3 sequence: CASSLLGGGQSQHF. CDR3 coding DNA: TGTGCCAGCAGTTTATTAGGGGGCGGTCAGTCCCAGCATTTT. The rearrangement uses TRBV28 and TRBJ1-5, with 7 bases lining up with TRBD1. CDR3 length: 14 amino acids. Germline V gene sequence: CDR1 MDHEN, CDR2 SYDVKM.

The chain employs TRBV6-1 and TRBJ2-1; 7 nucleotides line up with TRBD1. V gave up 7 bases and J gave up 3 bases; unmatched junction bases: 6. Germline CDR1 and CDR2: MNHNS and SASEGT. There are 14 residues in the CDR3. DNA of the CDR3: TGTGCCAGCAATCGAGGGGGCCACTACAATGAGCAGTTCTTC. It is translated as CASNRGGHYNEQFF.

CDR3 DNA sequence: TGTGCCAGCAGTTTCCCGGGACAGTTCGGGGAGCTGTTTTTT. Protein sequence: CASSFPGQFGELFF. This chain connects TRBV28 to TRBJ2-2, with 7 bases identical to TRBD1. Germline V gene lookup returns CDR1 MDHEN and CDR2 SYDVKM. This CDR3 comprises 14 residues. V shed 3 bases and J 7 bases; nucleotides not matched to a gene: 5. Based on the CDR3 plus reference TRBV28 and TRBJ2-2, the full variable domain is DVKVTQSSRYLVKRTGEKVFLECVQDMDHENMFWYRQDPGLGLRLIYFSYDVKMKEKGDIPEGYSVSREKKERFSLILESASTNQTSMYLCASSFPGQFGELFFGEGSRLTVL.

This clonotype was counted ten times or more. CDR3 bases: TGTGCCAGCAGTTTGGCTAGCGGGGTACAAGAGACCCAGTACTTC. Protein product: CASSLASGVQETQYF. This chain uses TRBV6-2 or TRBV6-3 with TRBJ2-5; 9 nucleotides align to TRBD2. CDR3 length: 15 residues. Germline assignment: CDR1 MNHEY and CDR2 SVGEGT. J was trimmed by 2 bases and V by 4 bases; bases with no gene match: 5.

The chain employs TRBV28 and TRBJ2-1, with TRBD2 matching 9 bases. Germline assignment: CDR1 MDHEN and CDR2 SYDVKM. The CDR3 loop spans 15 amino acids. V dropped 9 bases and J dropped 7; count of bases not matched to a gene: 13. The CDR3 region has the DNA TGTGCCAGTGAGATTAGGGGACTAGCTAGAAATGAGCAGTTCTTC. Translated, it gives CASEIRGLARNEQFF. Full variable domain (rest looked up from reference TRBV28 and TRBJ2-1): DVKVTQSSRYLVKRTGEKVFLECVQDMDHENMFWYRQDPGLGLRLIYFSYDVKMKEKGDIPEGYSVSREKKERFSLILESASTNQTSMYLCASEIRGLARNEQFFGPGTRLTVL.

This clonotype was seen many times. This chain uses TRBV20-1 with TRBJ1-5, with TRBD1 identical over 7 bases. The CDR3 loop spans 14 amino acids. Germline values: CDR1 DFQATT, CDR2 SNEGSKA (reference sequence). Losses at the gene ends were 4 bases for V and 6 bases for J; bases not matched to a gene: 9. The CDR3 region has the DNA TGCAGTGCTACTCCCAAGACAGGGCGTCAGCCCCAGCATTTT. This gives the protein CSATPKTGRQPQHF.

This clonotype has a count of ten or more. The chain is built from TRBV5-1 and TRBJ2-1, with D unclear. The CDR3 is made up of 15 amino acids. Germline V lookup: CDR1 SGHRS, CDR2 YFSETQ. V dropped 3 bases and J dropped 2 bases, with 12 bases sitting between them. CDR3 loop: CASSSPGSTYNEQFF. DNA of the CDR3: TGCGCCAGCAGCTCCCCAGGATCGACCTACAATGAGCAGTTCTTC.

This clonotype was detected many times. This chain links TRBV12-3 or TRBV12-4 with TRBJ2-3; 10 nucleotides match TRBD2. V dropped 2 bases and J dropped 5; count of bases not matched to a gene: 10. The CDR3 spans 17 residues. Here the CDR3 DNA reads TGTGCCAGCAGTTTAATTCGGCTAGCGGGAGTCAAAGATACGCAGTATTTT. Translation: CASSLIRLAGVKDTQYF.

This clonotype was counted many times. J is TRBJ1-5 and V is TRBV7-2; no definite D call. The CDR3 extends over 15 amino acids. Trimming took off 1 base at V and 6 bases at J, with 13 bases between the two ends. Per the germline V gene, CDR1 is SGHTA and CDR2 is FQGNSA. CDR3 coding DNA: TGTGCCAGCAGCTTAGGAGACATGATGTTTCAGCCCCAGCATTTT. This translates into CASSLGDMMFQPQHF.

This clonotype was seen at least ten times. V and J are TRBV28 and TRBJ1-1; D not certain. Per germline, CDR1 MDHEN and CDR2 SYDVKM. The CDR3 length is 12 residues. V was clipped by 8 bases and J by 6 bases, with 13 bases between them. The CDR3 loop is CASQTGLAEAFF. The DNA of the CDR3 is TGTGCCAGCCAGACGGGGTTGGCTGAAGCTTTCTTT.

Ten or more counts support this clonotype. One end of the junction is discordant with germline, which a read error may explain. The chain recombines TRBV7-7 with TRBJ2-2; 9 nucleotides match TRBD1. Germline V gene lookup returns CDR1 SSHAT and CDR2 FNYEAQ (reference sequence). The CDR3 is 14 residues long. CDR3 amino acids: CASSGTGFIGELFF. In DNA form, the CDR3 reads TGTGCTAGCAGCGGGACAGGGTTTATCGGGGAGCTGTTTTTT.

Ten or more counts support this clonotype. The chain uses TRBV11-2 and TRBJ2-4; TRBD1 matches at 8 bases. The CDR3 sequence is 18 residues long. J lost 0 bases, V lost 7 bases, and 14 bases had no gene match. Germline CDR1 SGHAT, CDR2 FQNNGV. The CDR3 is CASILGRGRGGAKNIQYF. The CDR3 DNA reads as TGTGCCAGCATCCTGGGCAGGGGGCGAGGGGGAGCCAAAAACATTCAGTACTTC.